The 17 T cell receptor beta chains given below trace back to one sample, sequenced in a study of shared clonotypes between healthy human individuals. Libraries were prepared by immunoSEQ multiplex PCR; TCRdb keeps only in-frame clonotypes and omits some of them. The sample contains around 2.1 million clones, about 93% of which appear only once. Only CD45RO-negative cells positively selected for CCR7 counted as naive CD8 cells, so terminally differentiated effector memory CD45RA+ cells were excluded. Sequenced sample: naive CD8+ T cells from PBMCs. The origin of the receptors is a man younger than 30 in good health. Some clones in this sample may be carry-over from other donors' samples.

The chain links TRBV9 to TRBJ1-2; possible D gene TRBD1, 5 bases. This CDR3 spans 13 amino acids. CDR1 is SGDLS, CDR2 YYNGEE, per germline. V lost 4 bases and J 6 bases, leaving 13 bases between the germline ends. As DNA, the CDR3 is TGTGCCAGCAGCCCCCTGGAGGGGAATGGCTACACCTTC. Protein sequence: CASSPLEGNGYTF.

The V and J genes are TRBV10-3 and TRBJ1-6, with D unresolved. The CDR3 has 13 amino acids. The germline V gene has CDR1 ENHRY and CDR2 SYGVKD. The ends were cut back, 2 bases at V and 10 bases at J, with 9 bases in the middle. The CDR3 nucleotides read TGTGCCATCAGTGAGGAGGTGGGGTCACCCCTCCACTTT. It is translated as CAISEEVGSPLHF.

The chain's CDR3 is CASKDRVWTGELFF. The CDR3 DNA reads as TGTGCCAGTAAAGACAGGGTGTGGACCGGGGAGCTGTTTTTT. This chain links TRBV19 with TRBJ2-2; TRBD1 matches 7 bases. CDR3 length equals 14 residues. V lost 7 bases to trimming and J lost 5 bases; unmatched junction nucleotides: 7. Looked up from germline, CDR1 is LNHDA and CDR2 is SQIVND (reference sequence).

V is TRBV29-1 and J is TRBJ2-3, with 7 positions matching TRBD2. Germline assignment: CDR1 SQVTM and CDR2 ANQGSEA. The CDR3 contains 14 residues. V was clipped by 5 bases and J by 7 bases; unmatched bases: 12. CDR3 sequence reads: CSVQPREMRNTQYF. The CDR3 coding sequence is TGCAGCGTTCAGCCGCGGGAGATGAGGAATACGCAGTATTTT.

The CDR3, as DNA: TGTGCCAGCAGCCCGGGACTAGGCCCCTTTGGTGAGCAGTTCTTC. Protein: CASSPGLGPFGEQFF. This chain connects TRBV6-4 to TRBJ2-1; 8 bases line up with TRBD2. Unmatched junction bases numbered 13, after V lost 6 bases and J lost 9 bases. From germline, CDR1 is MRHNA and CDR2 SNTAGT. The CDR3 has 15 amino acids.

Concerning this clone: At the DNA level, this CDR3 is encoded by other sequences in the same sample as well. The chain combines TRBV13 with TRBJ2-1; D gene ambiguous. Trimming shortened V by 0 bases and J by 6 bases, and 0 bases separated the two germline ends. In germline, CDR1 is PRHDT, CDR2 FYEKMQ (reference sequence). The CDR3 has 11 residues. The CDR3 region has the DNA TGTGCCAGCAGCTTAGGCAATGAGCAGTTCTTC. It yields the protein CASSLGNEQFF.

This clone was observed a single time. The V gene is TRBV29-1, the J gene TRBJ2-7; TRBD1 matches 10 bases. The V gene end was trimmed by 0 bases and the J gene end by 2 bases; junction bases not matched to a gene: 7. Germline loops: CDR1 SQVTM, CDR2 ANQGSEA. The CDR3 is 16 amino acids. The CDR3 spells CSVEDHDRGRTYEQYF. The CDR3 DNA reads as TGCAGCGTTGAAGATCACGACAGGGGGCGCACCTACGAGCAGTACTTC.

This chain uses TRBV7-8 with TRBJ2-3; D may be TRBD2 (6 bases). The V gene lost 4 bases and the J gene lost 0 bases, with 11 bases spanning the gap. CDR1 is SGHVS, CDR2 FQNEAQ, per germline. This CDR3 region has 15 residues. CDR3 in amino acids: CASSYGSTSTDTQYF. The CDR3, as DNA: TGTGCCAGCAGCTACGGGAGTACTAGCACAGATACGCAGTATTTT.

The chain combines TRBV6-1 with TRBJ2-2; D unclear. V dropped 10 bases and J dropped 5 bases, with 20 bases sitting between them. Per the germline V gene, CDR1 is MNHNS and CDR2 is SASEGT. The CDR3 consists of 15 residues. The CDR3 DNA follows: TGTGCCATCACGGACCACCACCAAGGTACCGGGGAGCTGTTTTTT. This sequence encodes CAITDHHQGTGELFF.

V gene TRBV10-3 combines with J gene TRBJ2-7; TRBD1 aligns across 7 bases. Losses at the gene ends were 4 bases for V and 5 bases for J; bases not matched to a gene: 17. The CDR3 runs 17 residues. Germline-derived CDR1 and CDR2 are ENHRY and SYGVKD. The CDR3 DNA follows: TGTGCCATCAGTGGTCCGGGACAGAACACAACTCGCCACGAGCAGTACTTC. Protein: CAISGPGQNTTRHEQYF.

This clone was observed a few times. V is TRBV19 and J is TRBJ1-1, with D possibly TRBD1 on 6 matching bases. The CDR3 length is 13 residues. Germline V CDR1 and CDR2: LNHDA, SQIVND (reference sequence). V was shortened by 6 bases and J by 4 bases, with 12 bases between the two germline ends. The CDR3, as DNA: TGTGCCAGTAGCCCACAGGGCCCCACTGAAGCTTTCTTT. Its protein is CASSPQGPTEAFF.

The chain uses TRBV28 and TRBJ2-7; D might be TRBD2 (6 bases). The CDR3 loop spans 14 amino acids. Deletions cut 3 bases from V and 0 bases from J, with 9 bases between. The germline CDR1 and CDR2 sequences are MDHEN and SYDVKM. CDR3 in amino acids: CASSFHGSSYEQYF. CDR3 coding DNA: TGTGCCAGCAGTTTCCACGGGAGCTCCTACGAGCAGTACTTC.

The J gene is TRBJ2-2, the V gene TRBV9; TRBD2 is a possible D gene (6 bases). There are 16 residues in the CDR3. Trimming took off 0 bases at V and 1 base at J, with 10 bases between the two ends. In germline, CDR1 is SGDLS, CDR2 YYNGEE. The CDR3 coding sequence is TGTGCCAGCAGCGTAGAGGGCGGGGTGAACACCGGGGAGCTGTTTTTT. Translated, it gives CASSVEGGVNTGELFF.

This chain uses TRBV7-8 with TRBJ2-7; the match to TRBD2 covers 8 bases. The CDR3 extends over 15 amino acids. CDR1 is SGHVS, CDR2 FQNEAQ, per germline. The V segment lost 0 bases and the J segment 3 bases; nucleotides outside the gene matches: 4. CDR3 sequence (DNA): TGTGCCAGCAGCTTAGCACCTAGCGGGCACTACGAGCAGTACTTC. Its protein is CASSLAPSGHYEQYF.

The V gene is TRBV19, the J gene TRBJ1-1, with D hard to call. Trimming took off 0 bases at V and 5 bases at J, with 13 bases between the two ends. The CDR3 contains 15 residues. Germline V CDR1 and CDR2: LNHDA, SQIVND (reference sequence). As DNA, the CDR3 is TGTGCCAGTAGTATAGAGGAGCACCCGGGGACTGAAGCTTTCTTT. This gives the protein CASSIEEHPGTEAFF. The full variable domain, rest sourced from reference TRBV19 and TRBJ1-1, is DGGITQSPKYLFRKEGQNVTLSCEQNLNHDAMYWYRQDPGQGLRLIYYSQIVNDFQKGDIAEGYSVSREKKESFPLTVTSAQKNPTAFYLCASSIEEHPGTEAFFGQGTRLTVV.

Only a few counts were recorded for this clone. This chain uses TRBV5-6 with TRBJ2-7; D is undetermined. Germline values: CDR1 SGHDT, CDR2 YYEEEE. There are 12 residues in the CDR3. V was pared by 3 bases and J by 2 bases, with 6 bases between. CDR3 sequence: CASSSLTYEQYF. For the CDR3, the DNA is TGTGCCAGCAGCTCCCTGACCTACGAGCAGTACTTC.

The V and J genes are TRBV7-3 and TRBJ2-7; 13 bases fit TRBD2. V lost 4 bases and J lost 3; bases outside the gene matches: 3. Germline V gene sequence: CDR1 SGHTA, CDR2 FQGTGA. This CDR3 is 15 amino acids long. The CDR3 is CASSSGLAGDYEQYF. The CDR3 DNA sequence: TGTGCCAGCAGCTCAGGACTAGCGGGGGACTACGAGCAGTACTTC.